The T cell receptor beta chain under discussion was sequenced for a study of T cell clonotyping in hematopoietic cell transplantation. Study-level results: At the given depth, recipient repertoires were over 95% de novo clonotypes.

The CDR3 is 12 residues long. Trimming removed 7 bases at V and 3 bases at J, with 10 bases between. Germline CDR1 is SGHDT and CDR2 is YYEEEE. To note about this clone: Its antigen is unknown.

This table comes from immunoSEQ multiplex PCR, and its TCRdb copy is limited to in-frame clones, with some not included. The sample holds fewer than 50,000 clones, 94% seen once. This clonotype was sampled from a woman aged 50 to 60 in good health. Some clones in this sample may be carry-over from other donors' samples. The chain employs TRBV5-6 and TRBJ1-2; possibly TRBD1 for D (5 bases). Sequencing used peripheral blood mononuclear cells. CDR3 region: CASGRGDYGYTF. For the CDR3, the DNA is TGTGCCAGCGGAAGGGGCGACTATGGCTACACCTTC.